This TCR beta chain was profiled in a study of T cell responses to AZD1222 COVID-19 vaccine. Findings of the study overall: Donors were largely white British and mainly female; clonal diversity was possibly underestimated. The number of AZD1222 recipients seropositive at baseline was only 5 to 7. Once two AZD1222 doses were given, Spike-specific TCR breadth and depth went up.

This clone was recorded a few times. The antigen remains undetermined. Profiled with immunoSEQ multiplex PCR; TCRdb holds only in-frame clones, not every one. Of 150,000 to 200,000 clones listed, about 92% are singletons. From germline, CDR1 is SEHNR and CDR2 FQNEAQ (reference sequence). The CDR3 runs to 14 residues. V was pared by 3 bases and J by 2 bases, with 1 base of the junction left unmatched. The rearrangement links TRBV7-9 to TRBJ1-2, with TRBD1 matching over 9 bases. This TCR derives from an adult who received the AZD1222 COVID-19 vaccine. This sample comprised peripheral blood, obtained 28 days after the second AZD1222 dose. The CDR3: CASSFGQGNYGYTF. The DNA of the CDR3 is TGTGCCAGCAGCTTTGGACAGGGGAACTATGGCTACACCTTC.